A selection of T cell receptor beta chains follows, all from one sample in a study of blood T cell repertoires in COVID-19. Using immunoSEQ multiplex PCR, the repertoire was profiled, and TCRdb retains in-frame clones only, with some absent. The sample lists around 160,000 clones; roughly 80% were seen once. The sample was peripheral blood. All receptors derive from a woman aged 40 to 50 with active or convalescent COVID-19. Both conserved end residues are part of each CDR3. A D gene is named only where the DNA matches it firmly. Clone size is shown for a subset of rows, as once, few, many or a class of expanded clone.

d_call: TRBD1; clone_size: -; j_call: TRBJ1-4; v_call: TRBV28; cdr3_aa: CASSSDREVEKLFF; cdr3_nt: TGTGCCAGCAGTTCGGACAGGGAGGTCGAAAAACTGTTTTTT
d_call: TRBD1; clone_size: -; j_call: TRBJ1-2; v_call: TRBV3-1/TRBV3-2; cdr3_aa: CASSFPGQGNYGYTF; cdr3_nt: TGTGCCAGCAGCTTTCCGGGACAGGGGAACTATGGCTACACCTTC
d_call: -; clone_size: -; j_call: TRBJ1-1; v_call: TRBV28; cdr3_aa: CASSLLPTVNTEAFF; cdr3_nt: TGTGCCAGCAGTTTACTCCCGACAGTGAACACTGAAGCTTTCTTT
d_call: TRBD1; clone_size: -; j_call: TRBJ2-7; v_call: TRBV28; cdr3_aa: CASSSRTGASYEQYF; cdr3_nt: TGTGCCAGCAGTTCTAGGACAGGGGCGTCCTACGAGCAGTACTTC
d_call: -; clone_size: -; j_call: TRBJ2-3; v_call: TRBV24-1; cdr3_aa: CATSDLGGGGNTQYF; cdr3_nt: TGTGCCACCAGTGATTTAGGAGGGGGCGGCAATACGCAGTATTTT
d_call: -; clone_size: -; j_call: TRBJ1-3; v_call: TRBV15; cdr3_aa: CATSRSNSGNTIYF; cdr3_nt: TGTGCCACCAGCAGGTCCAATTCTGGAAACACCATATATTTT
d_call: -; clone_size: -; j_call: TRBJ2-5; v_call: TRBV30; cdr3_aa: CAWSEGVASQETQYF; cdr3_nt: TGTGCCTGGAGTGAAGGAGTAGCCTCCCAAGAGACCCAGTACTTC
d_call: -; clone_size: few; j_call: TRBJ1-1; v_call: TRBV29-1; cdr3_aa: CSVGRAGMNTEAFF; cdr3_nt: TGCAGCGTGGGGAGGGCAGGGATGAACACTGAAGCTTTCTTT
d_call: -; clone_size: -; j_call: TRBJ1-5; v_call: TRBV27; cdr3_aa: CASSLGFGGQPQHF; cdr3_nt: TGTGCCAGCAGTTTGGGATTTGGGGGGCAGCCCCAGCATTTT
d_call: TRBD1; clone_size: -; j_call: TRBJ1-3; v_call: TRBV9; cdr3_aa: CASSVYGQGGARGNTIYF; cdr3_nt: TGTGCCAGCAGCGTCTATGGACAGGGTGGGGCGAGGGGAAACACCATATATTTT
d_call: -; clone_size: -; j_call: TRBJ1-1; v_call: TRBV30; cdr3_aa: CAWSVDSATEAFF; cdr3_nt: TGTGCCTGGAGTGTTGATAGTGCGACTGAAGCTTTCTTT
d_call: -; clone_size: -; j_call: TRBJ1-2; v_call: TRBV29-1; cdr3_aa: CSVGPIGQHYGYTF; cdr3_nt: TGCAGCGTTGGCCCTATTGGACAACACTATGGCTACACCTTC
d_call: -; clone_size: few; j_call: TRBJ2-5; v_call: TRBV28; cdr3_aa: CASIMESGRAEETQYF; cdr3_nt: TGTGCCAGCATCATGGAAAGCGGGCGAGCAGAAGAGACCCAGTACTTC
d_call: -; clone_size: -; j_call: TRBJ1-4; v_call: TRBV6-2/TRBV6-3; cdr3_aa: CASSYVGPLNEKLFF; cdr3_nt: TGTGCCAGCAGTTACGTTGGGCCCCTGAATGAAAAACTGTTTTTT
d_call: -; clone_size: -; j_call: TRBJ2-5; v_call: TRBV19; cdr3_aa: CASSLTNPRSGETQYF; cdr3_nt: TGTGCCAGTAGTCTCACAAACCCCCGCTCGGGAGAGACCCAGTACTTC
d_call: -; clone_size: -; j_call: TRBJ2-2; v_call: TRBV27; cdr3_aa: CASSPSSGEIDTGELFF; cdr3_nt: TGTGCCAGCAGCCCCTCCTCGGGTGAGATAGACACCGGGGAGCTGTTTTTT
d_call: TRBD1; clone_size: -; j_call: TRBJ1-5; v_call: TRBV5-1; cdr3_aa: CASSPDGQGNQPQHF; cdr3_nt: TGCGCCAGCAGCCCTGACGGACAGGGCAATCAGCCCCAGCATTTT
d_call: TRBD1; clone_size: -; j_call: TRBJ1-4; v_call: TRBV27; cdr3_aa: CASSLSMGQGFEKLFF; cdr3_nt: TGTGCCAGCAGTTTATCTATGGGACAGGGTTTTGAAAAACTGTTTTTT
d_call: -; clone_size: -; j_call: TRBJ1-5; v_call: TRBV10-3; cdr3_aa: CAISETTGNQPQHF; cdr3_nt: TGTGCCATCAGTGAGACTACGGGCAATCAGCCCCAGCATTTT
d_call: TRBD1; clone_size: -; j_call: TRBJ1-5; v_call: TRBV5-1; cdr3_aa: CASSLGDRVNQPQHF; cdr3_nt: TGCGCCAGCAGCTTAGGGGACAGGGTCAATCAGCCCCAGCATTTT